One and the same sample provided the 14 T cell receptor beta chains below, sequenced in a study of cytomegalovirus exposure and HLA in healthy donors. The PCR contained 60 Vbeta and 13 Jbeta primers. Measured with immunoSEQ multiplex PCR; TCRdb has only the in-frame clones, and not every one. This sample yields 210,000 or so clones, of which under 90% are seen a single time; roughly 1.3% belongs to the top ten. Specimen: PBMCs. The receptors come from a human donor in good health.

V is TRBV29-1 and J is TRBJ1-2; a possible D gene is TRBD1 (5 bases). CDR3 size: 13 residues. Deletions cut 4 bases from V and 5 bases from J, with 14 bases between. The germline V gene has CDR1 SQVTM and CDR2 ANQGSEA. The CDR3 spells CSVVGGTEYGYTF. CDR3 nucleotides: TGCAGCGTTGTGGGCGGGACGGAATATGGCTACACCTTC.

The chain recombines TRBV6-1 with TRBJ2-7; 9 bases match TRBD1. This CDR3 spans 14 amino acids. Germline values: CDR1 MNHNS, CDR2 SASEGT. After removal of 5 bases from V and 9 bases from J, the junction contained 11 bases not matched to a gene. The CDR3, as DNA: TGTGCCAGCAGTCCGGGACAGGGATTAGCGGGGCAGTACTTC. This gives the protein CASSPGQGLAGQYF.

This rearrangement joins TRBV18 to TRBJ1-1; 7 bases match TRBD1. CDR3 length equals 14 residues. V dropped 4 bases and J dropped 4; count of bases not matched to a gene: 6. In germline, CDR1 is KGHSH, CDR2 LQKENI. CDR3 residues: CASSQGARGTEAFF. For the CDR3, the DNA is TGTGCCAGCTCACAGGGGGCGCGGGGCACTGAAGCTTTCTTT.

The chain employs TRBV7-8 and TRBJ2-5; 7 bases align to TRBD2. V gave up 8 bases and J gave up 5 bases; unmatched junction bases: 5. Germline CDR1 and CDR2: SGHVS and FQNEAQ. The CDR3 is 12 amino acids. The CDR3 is CASGRARETQYF. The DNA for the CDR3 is TGTGCCAGCGGGAGGGCCCGGGAGACCCAGTACTTC.

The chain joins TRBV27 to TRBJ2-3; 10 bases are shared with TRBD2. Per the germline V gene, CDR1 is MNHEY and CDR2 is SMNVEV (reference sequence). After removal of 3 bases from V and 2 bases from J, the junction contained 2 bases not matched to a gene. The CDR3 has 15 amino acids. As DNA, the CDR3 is TGTGCCAGCAGTTTTACTAGCGGGGACACAGATACGCAGTATTTT. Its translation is CASSFTSGDTDTQYF.

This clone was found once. CDR3 loop: CASSLGEGQETQYF. As DNA, the CDR3 is TGCGCCAGCAGCTTGGGAGAGGGCCAGGAGACCCAGTACTTC. V gene TRBV5-1 combines with J gene TRBJ2-5; D may be TRBD2 (5 bases). CDR3 length: 14 residues. Germline values: CDR1 SGHRS, CDR2 YFSETQ. Between the trimmed V and J ends, which lost 0 bases and 5 bases, there was a span of 11 bases.

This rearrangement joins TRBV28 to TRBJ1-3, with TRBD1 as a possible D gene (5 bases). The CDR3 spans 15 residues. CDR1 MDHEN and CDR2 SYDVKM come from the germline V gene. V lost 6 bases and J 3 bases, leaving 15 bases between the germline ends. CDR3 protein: CASSPGGSGGNTIYF. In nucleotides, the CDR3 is TGTGCCAGCAGCCCGGGGGGGTCGGGTGGAAACACCATATATTTT.

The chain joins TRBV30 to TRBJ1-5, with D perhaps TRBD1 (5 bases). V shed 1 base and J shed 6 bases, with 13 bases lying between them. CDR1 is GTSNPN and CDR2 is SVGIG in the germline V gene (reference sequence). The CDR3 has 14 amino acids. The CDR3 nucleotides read TGTGCCTGGAGTGAGGGGATAGGGGCTCAGCCCCAGCATTTT. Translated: CAWSEGIGAQPQHF.

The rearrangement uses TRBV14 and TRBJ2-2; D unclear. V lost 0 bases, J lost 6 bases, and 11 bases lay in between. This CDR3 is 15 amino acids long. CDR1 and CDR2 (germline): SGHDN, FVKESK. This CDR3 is CASSQDFSSPGELFF. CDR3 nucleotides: TGTGCCAGCAGCCAAGATTTTAGCAGTCCCGGGGAGCTGTTTTTT.

Here the CDR3 DNA reads TGTGCCAGTAACCCGGTTGGGGCCCCGACAGGCTACACCTTC. Its protein is CASNPVGAPTGYTF. The gene calls are TRBV19 and TRBJ1-2; perhaps TRBD1 as D (5 bases). With 7 bases removed from V and 8 bases from J, the gap between germline ends came to 20 bases. Looked up from germline, CDR1 is LNHDA and CDR2 is SQIVND (reference sequence). The CDR3 length is 14 residues.

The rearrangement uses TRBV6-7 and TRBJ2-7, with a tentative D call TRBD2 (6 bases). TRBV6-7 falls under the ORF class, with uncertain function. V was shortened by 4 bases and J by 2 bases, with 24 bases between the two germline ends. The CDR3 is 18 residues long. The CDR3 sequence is CASSCLRGCAGGPYEQYF. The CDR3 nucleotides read TGTGCCAGCAGTTGCCTCCGGGGGTGTGCAGGAGGACCCTACGAGCAGTACTTC.

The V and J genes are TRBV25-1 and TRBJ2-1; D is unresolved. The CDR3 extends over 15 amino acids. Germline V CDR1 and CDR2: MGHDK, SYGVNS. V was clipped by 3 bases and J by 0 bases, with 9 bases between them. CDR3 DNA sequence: TGTGCCAGCAGTGACGCCGGGTACTCCTACAATGAGCAGTTCTTC. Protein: CASSDAGYSYNEQFF.

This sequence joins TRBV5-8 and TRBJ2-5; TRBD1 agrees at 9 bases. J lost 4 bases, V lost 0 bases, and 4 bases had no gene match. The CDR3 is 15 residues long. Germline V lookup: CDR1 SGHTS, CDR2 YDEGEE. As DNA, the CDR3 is TGTGCCAGCAGCTTGGTTTTGACAGGGGGAGAGACCCAGTACTTC. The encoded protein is CASSLVLTGGETQYF.

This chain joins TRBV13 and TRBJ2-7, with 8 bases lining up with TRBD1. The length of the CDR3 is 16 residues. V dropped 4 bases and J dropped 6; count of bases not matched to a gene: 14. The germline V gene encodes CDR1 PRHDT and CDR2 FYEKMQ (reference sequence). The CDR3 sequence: CASSSLARDRWPEQYF. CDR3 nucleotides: TGTGCCAGCAGCTCCCTCGCGCGGGACAGGTGGCCCGAGCAGTACTTC.